This T cell receptor beta chain was recorded in a study of blood T cells in healthy people across ages. This clonotype was counted only a few times. Its specificity is not known. This CDR3 has 15 amino acids. Germline lookup yields CDR1 SGHRS and CDR2 YFSETQ. V lost 4 bases, J lost 7 bases, and 12 bases stayed unmatched. The second PCR ran roughly 6 to 12 cycles with a sample-barcoded 5' primer and J-beta primers. From the 5' RACE reads, TCRdb called clonotypes with MiXCR, one entry per CDR3 protein. The table has around 1.7 million distinct CDR3 sequences, 28% seen once. Study-level results: In older individuals, TCR beta diversity per million T cells was lower, falling roughly linearly with age. Naive T cell percentage and TCR beta diversity correlated strongly.

The V and J genes are TRBV5-1 and TRBJ2-5; 8 positions match TRBD1. The receptor was derived from a woman aged 25-40 years in good health. Sequences were obtained from blood. The CDR3 sequence is CASSKTTGARGTQYF. The CDR3 DNA reads TGCGCCAGCAGCAAGACGACAGGGGCCAGGGGGACCCAGTACTTC.